This T cell receptor (beta chain) was recorded in a study of blood T cell repertoires in COVID-19. V lost 1 base and J lost 6, with 10 bases in between. The CDR3 has 13 residues. Germline values: CDR1 LGHNA, CDR2 YSLEER. Only in-frame clones appear in the TCRdb table, and some are missing; sequencing was by immunoSEQ multiplex PCR. The sample has more than 50,000 clones, roughly 90% seen once. The sequence derives from a human donor in a cohort sampled during active COVID-19. Source material: peripheral blood. The V gene is TRBV4-3, the J gene TRBJ2-7; tentatively, D is TRBD2 (6 bases). CDR3 in amino acids: CASSQGGGAEQYF. CDR3 nucleotides: TGCGCCAGCAGCCAAGGAGGAGGGGCCGAGCAGTACTTC.